This T cell receptor (beta chain) stems from a study of T cell responses to AZD1222 COVID-19 vaccine. The V and J ends lost 11 bases and 0 bases respectively, with 5 bases between them. Germline CDR1 is WSHSY and CDR2 is SAAADI. The CDR3 runs to 11 residues. TCRdb's copy holds only in-frame clones and misses some; the assay was immunoSEQ multiplex PCR. The data show around 130,000 clones, approximately 90% seen once. Study outcomes and limitations: Repertoire samples came only from after the peak T cell response. Clonal diversity was possibly underestimated, and white British individuals and females predominated among donors. Increased Spike-specific TCR breadth and depth were observed after two AZD1222 doses. Unmutated variant regions are reportedly targeted by nearly half of spike-specific TCRs.

Concerning this clone: The antigen is undetermined.

The TCR was taken from an adult who received the AZD1222 COVID-19 vaccine. Sequencing was performed on peripheral blood, taken 28 days after the second AZD1222 dose. The V gene is TRBV10-2, the J gene TRBJ2-1; D not resolved. CDR3 nucleotide sequence: TGCGCCGCTACCTCCTACAATGAGCAGTTCTTC. Translating gives CAATSYNEQFF.